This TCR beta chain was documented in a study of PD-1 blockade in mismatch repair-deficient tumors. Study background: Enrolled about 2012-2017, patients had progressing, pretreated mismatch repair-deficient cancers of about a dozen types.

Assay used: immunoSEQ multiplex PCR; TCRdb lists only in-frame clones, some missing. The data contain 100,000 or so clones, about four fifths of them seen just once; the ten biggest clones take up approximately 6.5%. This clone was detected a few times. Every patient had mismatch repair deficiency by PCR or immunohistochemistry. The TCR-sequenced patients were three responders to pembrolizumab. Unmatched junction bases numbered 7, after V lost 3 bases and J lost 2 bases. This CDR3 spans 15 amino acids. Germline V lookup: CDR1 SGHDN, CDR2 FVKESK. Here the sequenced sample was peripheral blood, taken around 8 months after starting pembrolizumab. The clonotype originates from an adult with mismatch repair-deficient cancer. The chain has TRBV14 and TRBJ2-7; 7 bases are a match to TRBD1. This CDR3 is CASSQSTGEPYEQYF. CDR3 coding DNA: TGTGCCAGCAGCCAGAGCACAGGGGAGCCCTACGAGCAGTACTTC.